These 10 T cell receptor beta chains came from one sample sequenced in a study of technical replicates of blood from several donors. Clones were sequenced by immunoSEQ multiplex PCR, and TCRdb holds only the in-frame ones, with some missing. This sample has some 14,000 clones, with approximately 80% found just once. The sequenced material came from PBMCs. The receptors originated from a human donor in good health.

The J gene is TRBJ2-7, the V gene TRBV13; 7 nucleotides line up with TRBD2. V shed 5 bases, J shed 2 bases, and the junction held 21 bases outside the gene matches. This CDR3 is 19 amino acids long. Germline V lookup: CDR1 PRHDT, CDR2 FYEKMQ (reference sequence). The CDR3 bases are TGTGCCAGCAGCCGTTTTGCTGGCGGGAGCTCCGGGCTCACCTACGAGCAGTACTTC. It yields the protein CASSRFAGGSSGLTYEQYF.

The chain is built from TRBV25-1 and TRBJ1-3, with D hard to call. From germline, CDR1 is MGHDK and CDR2 SYGVNS. V lost 8 bases to trimming and J lost 4 bases, with 15 bases between them. This CDR3 region has 14 residues. CDR3 loop: CASREEALGNTIYF. The CDR3 DNA reads as TGTGCCAGCCGAGAGGAGGCACTAGGAAACACCATATATTTT.

J is TRBJ1-2 and V is TRBV2; 8 nucleotides agree with TRBD1. Germline V lookup: CDR1 SNHLY, CDR2 FYNNEI. V lost 2 bases and J lost 12; bases outside the gene matches: 8. The length of the CDR3 is 13 residues. CDR3 nucleotide sequence: TGTGCCAGCAGTGAAACCGTGGACAGGGCAAACACCTTC. Protein: CASSETVDRANTF.

The rearrangement uses TRBV28 and TRBJ2-7; TRBD2 is a possible D gene (6 bases). The germline gives CDR1 MDHEN, CDR2 SYDVKM. The CDR3 length is 14 residues. Deletions cut 5 bases from V and 0 bases from J, with 11 bases between. Here the CDR3 reads CASSHGTFSYEQYF. The CDR3 nucleotides are TGTGCCAGCAGTCATGGGACTTTCTCCTACGAGCAGTACTTC.

This clone was found a few times. An end of the junction differs from the germline gene, which may be a read error. This chain links TRBV18 with TRBJ2-7, with a tentative D call TRBD2 (6 bases). This CDR3 has 12 residues. Germline V gene data show CDR1 as KGHSH and CDR2 as LQKENI. The DNA of the CDR3 is TGTGCCAGCTCTCCACTCGGGACTGTGATGTACTTC. Translation gives CASSPLGTVMYF. The variable domain in full, completed from reference TRBV18 and TRBJ2-7, reads NAGVMQNPRHLVRRRGQEARLRCSPMKGHSHVYWYRQLPEEGLKFMVYLQKENIIDESGMPKERFSAEFPKEGPSILRIQQVVRGDSAAYFCASSPLGTVMYFGPGTRLTVT.

The CDR3 coding sequence is TGCGCCAGCAGCTTGGGGCCCACCGGGGAGACCCAGTACTTC. It codes for CASSLGPTGETQYF. This chain links TRBV5-1 with TRBJ2-5; D gene uncertain. V gave up 0 bases and J gave up 5 bases, with 11 bases separating them. Germline V CDR1 and CDR2: SGHRS, YFSETQ. This CDR3 has 14 residues.

This chain connects TRBV4-1 to TRBJ2-7; 9 bases align to TRBD2. Germline V gene lookup returns CDR1 MGHRA and CDR2 YSYEKL. The CDR3 loop spans 18 amino acids. After removal of 5 bases from V and 3 bases from J, the junction contained 17 bases not matched to a gene. The CDR3 coding sequence is TGCGCCAGCAGCACCTCTACCCCCGGGACTAGCTCCCACTACGAGCAGTACTTC. Its protein is CASSTSTPGTSSHYEQYF.

The genes are TRBV5-6 and TRBJ2-5; TRBD2 aligns across 10 bases. Looked up from germline, CDR1 is SGHDT and CDR2 is YYEEEE. There are 14 residues in the CDR3. After removal of 2 bases from V and 4 bases from J, the junction contained 2 bases not matched to a gene. The CDR3 spells CASSFIAGGETQYF. In DNA form, the CDR3 reads TGTGCCAGCAGCTTTATAGCGGGAGGAGAGACCCAGTACTTC.

In its sample, this clone was seen a few times. The CDR3 sequence: CASSSTGGAGGYTF. The CDR3 bases are TGTGCCAGCAGCTCGACAGGGGGCGCGGGTGGCTACACCTTC. V gene TRBV5-5 combines with J gene TRBJ1-2, with TRBD1 matching 10 bases. Germline V gene sequence: CDR1 SGHKS, CDR2 YYEKEE (reference sequence). This CDR3 has 14 amino acids. V trimming: 3 bases; J trimming: 7 bases; junction bases outside the gene matches: 6.

This sequence joins TRBV4-1 and TRBJ1-2, with 8 bases matching TRBD1. The CDR3 has 14 residues. CDR1 and CDR2 (germline): MGHRA, YSYEKL. After removal of 0 bases from V and 3 bases from J, the junction contained 0 bases not matched to a gene. CDR3 protein: CASSQETGDYGYTF. The CDR3 DNA follows: TGCGCCAGCAGCCAAGAGACAGGGGACTATGGCTACACCTTC.